These 17 T cell receptor beta chains were all obtained from the same sample, sequenced in a study of shared clonotypes between healthy human individuals. Clones were read by immunoSEQ multiplex PCR, and TCRdb kept only the in-frame ones, dropping some. The table shows roughly 600,000 clones, with roughly 98% occurring only once. The naive CD8 fraction comprised CD45RO-negative cells positively selected for CCR7 and excluded terminally differentiated effector memory CD45RA+ cells. Sequencing used naive CD8+ T cells sorted from blood. These receptors all come from a man younger than 40 in good health.

V is TRBV18 and J is TRBJ1-1, with a weak D call TRBD1 (5 bases). Trimming took off 2 bases at V and 3 bases at J, with 16 bases between the two ends. The CDR3 is made up of 16 amino acids. Germline CDR1 and CDR2: KGHSH and LQKENI. This CDR3 reads CASSPSWDGRYTEAFF. Written as DNA, the CDR3 is TGTGCCAGCTCACCAAGTTGGGACGGACGATACACTGAAGCTTTCTTT. Supplemented by reference TRBV18 and TRBJ1-1, the full variable domain reads NAGVMQNPRHLVRRRGQEARLRCSPMKGHSHVYWYRQLPEEGLKFMVYLQKENIIDESGMPKERFSAEFPKEGPSILRIQQVVRGDSAAYFCASSPSWDGRYTEAFFGQGTRLTVV.

The chain couples TRBV29-1 to TRBJ2-1; D is undetermined. The CDR3 extends over 11 amino acids. V gave up 5 bases and J gave up 4 bases, with 6 bases separating them. Germline loops: CDR1 SQVTM, CDR2 ANQGSEA. The CDR3 DNA follows: TGCAGCGTTTTGGCGTACAATGAGCAGTTCTTC. This codes for CSVLAYNEQFF.

This clone was recorded once. This chain's CDR3 is CASSLVVLLALPGELFF. In DNA, the CDR3 is TGTGCCAGCAGCTTAGTAGTACTCCTAGCGTTGCCCGGGGAGCTGTTTTTT. The J gene is TRBJ2-2, the V gene TRBV7-2, with TRBD2 as a possible D gene (6 bases). The V end was cut by 1 base, the J end by 6 bases, with 18 bases between. Germline V CDR1 and CDR2: SGHTA, FQGNSA. This CDR3 is built from 17 residues.

The J gene is TRBJ2-7, the V gene TRBV25-1, with TRBD1 matching over 9 bases. The length of the CDR3 is 14 residues. Trimming took 6 bases from V and 5 from J; bases not matched to a gene: 8. Germline V CDR1 and CDR2: MGHDK, SYGVNS. The CDR3 DNA reads TGTGCCAGCAGGACCGGGACAGGGCGAGACGAGCAGTACTTC. It is translated as CASRTGTGRDEQYF.

V and J are TRBV5-6 and TRBJ2-2; a possible D gene is TRBD1 (5 bases). This CDR3 is 15 amino acids long. The V end lost 0 bases, the J end lost 4 bases, and 10 bases lay between the germline ends. The germline CDR1 and CDR2 sequences are SGHDT and YYEEEE. This chain's CDR3 is CASSLGAGLTGELFF. DNA for the CDR3: TGTGCCAGCAGCTTGGGGGCAGGGCTCACCGGGGAGCTGTTTTTT.

CDR3 bases: TGTGCCAGCAGTTTCGGCAGGGCGGGCACAGATACGCAGTATTTT. Translated, it gives CASSFGRAGTDTQYF. The genes are TRBV6-5 and TRBJ2-3; D is perhaps TRBD1 (5 bases). The V end was cut by 4 bases, the J end by 1 base, with 12 bases between. The CDR3 contains 15 residues. Germline V CDR1 and CDR2: MNHEY, SVGAGI.

About this clone: This sample includes further DNA sequences coding for the same CDR3. The chain combines TRBV27 with TRBJ2-7, with D perhaps matching TRBD1 or TRBD2 (5 bases each). Germline CDR1 MNHEY, CDR2 SMNVEV (reference sequence). Trimming shortened V by 5 bases and J by 4 bases, and 12 bases separated the two germline ends. The length of the CDR3 is 13 residues. CDR3 residues: CASSPGTGYEQYF. CDR3 nucleotides: TGTGCCAGCAGTCCCGGGACCGGGTACGAGCAGTACTTC.

The V gene is TRBV6-5, the J gene TRBJ1-2; 7 bases line up with TRBD1. V was pared by 5 bases and J by 4 bases, with 4 bases of the junction left unmatched. This CDR3 contains 13 residues. Germline V gives CDR1 MNHEY, CDR2 SVGAGI. CDR3 loop: CASSTGQFYGYTF. In DNA form, the CDR3 reads TGTGCCAGCAGTACGGGACAGTTCTATGGCTACACCTTC.

The V gene is TRBV18, the J gene TRBJ2-2; 7 nucleotides match TRBD2. Germline assignment: CDR1 KGHSH and CDR2 LQKENI. The CDR3 extends over 17 amino acids. V trimming: 2 bases; J trimming: 5 bases; junction bases outside the gene matches: 11. The CDR3: CASSPVSDWEGTGELFF. Here the CDR3 DNA reads TGTGCCAGCTCACCAGTTTCGGATTGGGAGGGAACCGGGGAGCTGTTTTTT.

The chain recombines TRBV2 with TRBJ1-1; D call uncertain. This CDR3 region has 14 residues. Per the germline V gene, CDR1 is SNHLY and CDR2 is FYNNEI. V was clipped by 6 bases and J by 5 bases, with 16 bases between them. The CDR3: CASSPGRKGTEAFF. The DNA for the CDR3 is TGTGCCAGCAGCCCCGGGAGAAAAGGGACTGAAGCTTTCTTT.

This rearrangement joins TRBV15 to TRBJ1-5, with TRBD1 matching 11 bases. The CDR3 is 15 residues long. Trimming took 3 bases from V and 2 from J; bases not matched to a gene: 0. Germline values: CDR1 LNHNV, CDR2 YYDKDF (reference sequence). The CDR3, as DNA: TGTGCCACCAGCAGGGGACAGGGGGGCAATCAGCCCCAGCATTTT. Residues: CATSRGQGGNQPQHF.

The gene calls are TRBV27 and TRBJ2-7; D may be TRBD2 (5 bases). CDR3 size: 15 residues. V was pared by 0 bases and J by 4 bases, with 13 bases between. From germline, CDR1 is MNHEY and CDR2 SMNVEV (reference sequence). The DNA for the CDR3 is TGTGCCAGCAGTTTATCGGGGAGTTCATTTTACGAGCAGTACTTC. It translates to CASSLSGSSFYEQYF.

This clone appeared a single time. The genes are TRBV7-8 and TRBJ2-1, with 9 nucleotides matching TRBD1. CDR1 SGHVS and CDR2 FQNEAQ come from the germline V gene. The CDR3 totals 15 residues. The ends lost 3 bases at V and 4 bases at J; junction bases unmatched: 4. CDR3 nucleotides: TGTGCCAGCAGCTTGGGACAGGGAGAATACAATGAGCAGTTCTTC. This encodes CASSLGQGEYNEQFF.

This clone has only one observation. The chain links TRBV27 to TRBJ2-5; D is possibly TRBD1 or TRBD2 (6 bases each). Trimming left V 7 bases short and J 5 bases short, with 20 bases between. The CDR3 is made up of 15 amino acids. Per germline, CDR1 MNHEY and CDR2 SMNVEV (reference sequence). The CDR3 DNA sequence: TGTGCCAGCACCCCAGGAGGGGGAGCGAGGGAGACCCAGTACTTC. Amino acid sequence: CASTPGGGARETQYF.

V and J are TRBV6-1 and TRBJ2-7, with D maybe TRBD2 (6 bases). The V gene lost 4 bases and the J gene lost 2 bases, with 15 bases spanning the gap. The CDR3 sequence is 15 residues long. Germline V gene lookup returns CDR1 MNHNS and CDR2 SASEGT. CDR3: CASSGGTATPYEQYF. The CDR3 coding sequence is TGTGCCAGCAGTGGCGGGACGGCAACCCCCTACGAGCAGTACTTC.

The CDR3 DNA is TGCAGCGTTGAAGTATTTGAGGGATTGAACACTGAAGCTTTCTTT. Translating gives CSVEVFEGLNTEAFF. The V gene is TRBV29-1, the J gene TRBJ1-1; D remains unclear. V lost 1 base and J lost 0, with 12 bases in between. Germline CDR1 reads SQVTM; CDR2 reads ANQGSEA. This CDR3 is 15 amino acids long. The full variable domain, in which reference TRBV29-1 and TRBJ1-1 provide the parts outside the CDR3, is SAVISQKPSRDICQRGTSLTIQCQVDSQVTMMFWYRQQPGQSLTLIATANQGSEATYESGFVIDKFPISRPNLTFSTLTVSNMSPEDSSIYLCSVEVFEGLNTEAFFGQGTRLTVV.

V usage is TRBV10-2 and J usage is TRBJ2-7; D may be TRBD1 (5 bases). The CDR3 length is 15 residues. Germline V gives CDR1 WSHSY, CDR2 SAAADI. Trimming cost V 7 bases and J 5 bases, with 21 bases left between them. CDR3 DNA: TGCGCCAGCACCCCACGAAAGAACAGGTTCGACGAGCAGTACTTC. As protein: CASTPRKNRFDEQYF.